This TCR beta chain is drawn from a study of control samples from healthy donors and cancer patients. Trimming took off 0 bases at V and 5 bases at J, with 7 bases between the two ends. The CDR3 extends over 13 amino acids. In germline, CDR1 is KGHDR, CDR2 SFDVKD. Sequenced by immunoSEQ multiplex PCR; TCRdb stores in-frame clones only, minus some. The table lists 46,000 or so clones, 93% of them singletons, with around a quarter in the top ten. The rearrangement uses TRBV24-1 and TRBJ2-7; D is unclear. The clonotype was recovered from a woman aged 45-59 years with head and neck cancer. The sample was PBMCs. The CDR3 DNA follows: TGTGCCACCAGTGATTTGTCCCAGGACGAGCAGTACTTC. This gives the protein CATSDLSQDEQYF.